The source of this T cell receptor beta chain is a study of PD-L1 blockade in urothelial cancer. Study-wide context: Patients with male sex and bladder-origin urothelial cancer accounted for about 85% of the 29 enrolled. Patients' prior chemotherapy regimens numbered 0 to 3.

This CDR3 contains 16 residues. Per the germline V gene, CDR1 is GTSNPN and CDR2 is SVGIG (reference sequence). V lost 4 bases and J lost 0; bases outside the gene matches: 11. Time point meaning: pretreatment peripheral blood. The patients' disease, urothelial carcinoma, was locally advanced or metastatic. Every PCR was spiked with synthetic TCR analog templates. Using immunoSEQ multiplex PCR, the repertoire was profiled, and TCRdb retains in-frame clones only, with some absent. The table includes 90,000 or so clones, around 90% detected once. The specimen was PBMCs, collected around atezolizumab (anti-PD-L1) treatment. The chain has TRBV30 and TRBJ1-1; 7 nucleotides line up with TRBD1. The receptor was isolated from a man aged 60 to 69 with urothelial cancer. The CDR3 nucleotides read TGTGCCTGGACTATGGGACAGTATTTAGTGAACACTGAAGCTTTCTTT. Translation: CAWTMGQYLVNTEAFF.